This T cell receptor (beta chain) was captured by sequencing in a study of T-cell reconstitution after alpha-beta-depleted transplantation in children. J was trimmed by 0 bases and V by 1 base; bases with no gene match: 6. The CDR3 loop spans 17 amino acids. The germline CDR1 and CDR2 sequences are SGHTA and FQGNSA. Library preparation (for TCRbeta) was performed with unique molecular identifiers. TCRdb re-called the PCR reads through MiXCR, storing one row per CDR3 protein. The sample has hundreds of thousands of distinct CDR3 sequences, around 13% seen once. Here the sequenced sample was PBMCs from the stem cell graft donor, taken from the stem cell graft. The J gene is TRBJ1-2, the V gene TRBV7-2; 9 nucleotides match TRBD1. This TCR derives from a human donor who donated a stem cell graft to a child with combined immunodeficiency. CDR3 sequence: CASSLGTGVLANYGYTF. CDR3 coding DNA: TGTGCCAGCAGCTTAGGGACAGGGGTTCTAGCTAACTATGGCTACACCTTC.